A few counts support the clone carrying this T cell receptor beta chain. The sample holds other DNA sequences that translate to the same CDR3. Original processing methods: The authors estimated nucleated cell counts from reference gene primer amplification. Repertoires were generated with immunoSEQ multiplex PCR, while TCRdb's copy carries only in-frame clones and drops some. V and J calls and clone size are as listed in that table; D and trimming were resolved from the DNA. The data show under 200,000 clones, with 70% to 85% seen just once and more than 4.5% held by the top ten. The data originate from a study of blood T cell repertoires in COVID-19. Whole-study context: Nucleic acid was either cDNA or gDNA, and it came from T cells, B-cell-depleted T cells, or PBMCs.

Germline V gene lookup returns CDR1 KGHSH and CDR2 LQKENI. This CDR3 has 13 amino acids. V lost 3 bases and J lost 9, with 12 bases in between. The V call is TRBV18, the J call TRBJ2-1; D is ambiguous. Source material: PBMCs or T cells enriched from blood (not recorded which). The TCR sequence derives from a woman aged 55-69 years with acute COVID-19. CDR3: CASSPPPRGEQFF. CDR3 bases: TGTGCCAGCTCACCGCCTCCCAGAGGTGAGCAGTTCTTC.